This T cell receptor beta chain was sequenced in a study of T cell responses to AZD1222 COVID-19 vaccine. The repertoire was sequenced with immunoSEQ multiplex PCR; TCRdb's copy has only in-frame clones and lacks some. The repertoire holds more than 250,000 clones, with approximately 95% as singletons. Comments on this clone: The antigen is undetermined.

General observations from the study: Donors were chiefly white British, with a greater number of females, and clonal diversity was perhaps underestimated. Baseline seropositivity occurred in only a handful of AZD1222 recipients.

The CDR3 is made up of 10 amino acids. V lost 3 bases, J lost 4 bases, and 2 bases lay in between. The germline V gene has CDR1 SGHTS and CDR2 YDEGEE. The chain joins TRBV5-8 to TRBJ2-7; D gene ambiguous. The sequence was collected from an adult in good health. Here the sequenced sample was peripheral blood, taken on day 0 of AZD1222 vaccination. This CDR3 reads CASSWYEQYF. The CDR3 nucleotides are TGTGCCAGCAGCTGGTACGAGCAGTACTTC. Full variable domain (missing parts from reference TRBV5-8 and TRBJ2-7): EAGVTQSPTHLIKTRGQQATLRCSPISGHTSVYWYQQALGLGLQFLLWYDEGEERNRGNFPPRFSGRQFPNYSSELNVNALELEDSALYLCASSWYEQYFGPGTRLTVT.